This T cell receptor (beta chain) was sequenced during a study of T cell changes during pregnancy in multiple sclerosis. This CDR3 contains 16 residues. Losses at the gene ends were 2 bases for V and 0 bases for J; bases not matched to a gene: 5. Germline V gives CDR1 SGDLS, CDR2 YYNGEE. Repertoires were generated with immunoSEQ multiplex PCR, while TCRdb's copy carries only in-frame clones and drops some. The table shows about 49,000 clones, with approximately 94% occurring only once. The chain is built from TRBV9 and TRBJ2-3; 8 nucleotides agree with TRBD2. The clonotype comes from a female donor with multiple sclerosis, enrolled in a pregnancy study. This sample comprised CD8+ T cells from peripheral blood mononuclear cells, obtained before pregnancy. For the CDR3, the DNA is TGTGCCAGCAGCGTCGGACTAGCAGCTAGCACAGATACGCAGTATTTT. It translates to CASSVGLAASTDTQYF.